This T cell receptor (beta chain) stems from a study of blood T cell repertoires in COVID-19. The wider study: Sites across the United States, Italy and Spain contributed samples from acute and convalescent COVID-19. In each case, the material was cDNA or gDNA derived from T cells, B-cell-depleted T cells, or PBMCs.

The CDR3 has 12 residues. The germline V and J ends were trimmed by 4 bases and 3 bases, with 5 bases remaining between them. The V gene's germline CDR1 is LGHDT and CDR2 YNNKEL (reference sequence). In the original analysis: Reference gene primer amplification in the assay estimated nucleated cell counts. Assay used: immunoSEQ multiplex PCR; TCRdb lists only in-frame clones, some missing. V and J calls plus clone size are reproduced from that table; the DNA served to infer D and trimming. The sample carries around 210,000 clones, 65% to 90% recorded once. The genes are TRBV3-1 (or the pseudogene TRBV3-2) and TRBJ2-3; the D is unclear. The sample was peripheral blood. The source of this sequence is a human donor in a cohort sampled during active COVID-19. The CDR3 is CASSPSTDTQYF. CDR3 in DNA: TGTGCCAGCAGCCCCTCGACAGATACGCAGTATTTT.